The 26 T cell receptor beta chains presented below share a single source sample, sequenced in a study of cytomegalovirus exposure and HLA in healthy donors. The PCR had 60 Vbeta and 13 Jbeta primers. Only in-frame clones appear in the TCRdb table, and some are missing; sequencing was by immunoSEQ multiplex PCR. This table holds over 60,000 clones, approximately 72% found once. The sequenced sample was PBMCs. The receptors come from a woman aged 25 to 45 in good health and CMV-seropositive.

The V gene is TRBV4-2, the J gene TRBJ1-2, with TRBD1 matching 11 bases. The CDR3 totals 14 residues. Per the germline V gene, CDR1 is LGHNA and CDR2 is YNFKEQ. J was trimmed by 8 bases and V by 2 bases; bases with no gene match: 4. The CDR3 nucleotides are TGTGCCAGCAGCCAACGGACAGGGGGCAACGGCTACACCTTC. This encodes CASSQRTGGNGYTF.

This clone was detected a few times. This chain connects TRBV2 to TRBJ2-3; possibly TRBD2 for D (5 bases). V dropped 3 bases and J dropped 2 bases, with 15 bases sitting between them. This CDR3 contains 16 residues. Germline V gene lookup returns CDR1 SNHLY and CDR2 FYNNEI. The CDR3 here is CASSDLVRADTDTQYF. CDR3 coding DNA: TGTGCCAGCAGTGACTTAGTGAGGGCTGACACAGATACGCAGTATTTT.

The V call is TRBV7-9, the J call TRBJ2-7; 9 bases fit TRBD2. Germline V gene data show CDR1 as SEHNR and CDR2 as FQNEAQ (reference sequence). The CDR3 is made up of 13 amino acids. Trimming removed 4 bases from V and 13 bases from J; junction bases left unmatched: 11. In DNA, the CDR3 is TGTGCCAGCAGCTCGCTCCCGACTAGCGGCACCTACTTC. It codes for CASSSLPTSGTYF.

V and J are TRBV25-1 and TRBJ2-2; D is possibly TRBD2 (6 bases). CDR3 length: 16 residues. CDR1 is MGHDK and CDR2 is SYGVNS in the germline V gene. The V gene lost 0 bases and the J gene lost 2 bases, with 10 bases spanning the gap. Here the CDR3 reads CASSEYGGVNTGELFF. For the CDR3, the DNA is TGTGCCAGCAGTGAATACGGCGGGGTAAACACCGGGGAGCTGTTTTTT.

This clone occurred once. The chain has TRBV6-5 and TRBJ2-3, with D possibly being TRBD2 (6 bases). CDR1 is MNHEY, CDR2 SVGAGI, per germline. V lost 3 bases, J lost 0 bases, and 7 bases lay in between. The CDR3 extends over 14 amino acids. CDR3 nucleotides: TGTGCCAGCAGTTATAGCGGTAGCACAGATACGCAGTATTTT. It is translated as CASSYSGSTDTQYF.

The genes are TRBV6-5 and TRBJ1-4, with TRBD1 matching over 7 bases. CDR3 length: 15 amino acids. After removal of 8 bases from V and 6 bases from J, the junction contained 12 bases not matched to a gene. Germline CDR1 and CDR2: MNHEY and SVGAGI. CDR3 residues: CASSLRQGRYEKLFF. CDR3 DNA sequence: TGTGCCAGCTCCCTCCGACAGGGACGATATGAAAAACTGTTTTTT.

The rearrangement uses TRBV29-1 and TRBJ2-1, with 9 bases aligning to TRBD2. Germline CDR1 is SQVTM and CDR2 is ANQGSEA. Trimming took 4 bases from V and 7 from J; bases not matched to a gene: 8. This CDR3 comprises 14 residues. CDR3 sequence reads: CSVVGGRAGNEQFF. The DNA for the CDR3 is TGCAGCGTTGTCGGCGGGAGGGCAGGAAATGAGCAGTTCTTC.

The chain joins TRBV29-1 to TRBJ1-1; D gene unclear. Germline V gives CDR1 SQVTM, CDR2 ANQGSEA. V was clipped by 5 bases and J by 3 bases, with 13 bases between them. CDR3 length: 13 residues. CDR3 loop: CSVKPRVHTEAFF. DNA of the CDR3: TGCAGCGTTAAGCCACGTGTGCACACTGAAGCTTTCTTT.

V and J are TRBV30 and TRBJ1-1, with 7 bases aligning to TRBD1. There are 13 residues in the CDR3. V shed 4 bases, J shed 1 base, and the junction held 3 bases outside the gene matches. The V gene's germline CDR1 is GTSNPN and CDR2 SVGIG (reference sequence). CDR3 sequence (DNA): TGTGCCTGGAAGGGACAGCCGAACACTGAAGCTTTCTTT. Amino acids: CAWKGQPNTEAFF.

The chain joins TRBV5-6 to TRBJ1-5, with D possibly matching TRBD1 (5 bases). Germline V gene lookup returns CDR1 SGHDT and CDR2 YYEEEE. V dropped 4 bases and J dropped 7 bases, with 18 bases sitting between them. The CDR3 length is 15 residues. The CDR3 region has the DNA TGTGCCAGCAGCCGAATCCGAAATAGGGGACAGCCCCAGCATTTT. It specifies CASSRIRNRGQPQHF. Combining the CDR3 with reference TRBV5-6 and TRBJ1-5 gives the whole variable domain DAGVTQSPTHLIKTRGQQVTLRCSPKSGHDTVSWYQQALGQGPQFIFQYYEEEERQRGNFPDRFSGHQFPNYSSELNVNALLLGDSALYLCASSRIRNRGQPQHFGDGTRLSIL.

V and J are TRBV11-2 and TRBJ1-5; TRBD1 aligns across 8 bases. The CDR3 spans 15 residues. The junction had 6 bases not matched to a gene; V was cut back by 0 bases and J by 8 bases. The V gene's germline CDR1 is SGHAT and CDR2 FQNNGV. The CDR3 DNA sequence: TGTGCCAGCAGCTTAGATCAGGGGGCGCGGGAGCCCCAGCATTTT. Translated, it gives CASSLDQGAREPQHF.

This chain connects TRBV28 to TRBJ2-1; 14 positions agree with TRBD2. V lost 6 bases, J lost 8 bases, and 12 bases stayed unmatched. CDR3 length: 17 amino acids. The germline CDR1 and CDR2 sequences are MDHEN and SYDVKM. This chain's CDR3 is CASSSTAGLAGEDEQFF. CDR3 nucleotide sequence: TGTGCCAGCAGCTCCACTGCGGGACTAGCGGGAGAGGATGAGCAGTTCTTC. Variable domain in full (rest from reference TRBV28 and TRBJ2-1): DVKVTQSSRYLVKRTGEKVFLECVQDMDHENMFWYRQDPGLGLRLIYFSYDVKMKEKGDIPEGYSVSREKKERFSLILESASTNQTSMYLCASSSTAGLAGEDEQFFGPGTRLTVL.

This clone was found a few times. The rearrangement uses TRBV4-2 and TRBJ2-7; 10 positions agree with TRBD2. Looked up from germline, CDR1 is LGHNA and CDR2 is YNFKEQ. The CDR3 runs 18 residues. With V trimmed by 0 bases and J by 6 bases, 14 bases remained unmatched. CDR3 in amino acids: CASSQDLPRTSGKGEQYF. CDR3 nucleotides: TGTGCCAGCAGCCAAGATCTCCCGCGCACTAGCGGGAAAGGCGAGCAGTACTTC.

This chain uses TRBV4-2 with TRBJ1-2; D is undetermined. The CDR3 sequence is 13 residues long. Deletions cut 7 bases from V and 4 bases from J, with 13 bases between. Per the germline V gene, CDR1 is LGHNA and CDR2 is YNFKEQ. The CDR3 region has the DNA TGTGCCAGCACCCCTCCGGGGTCCTATGGCTACACCTTC. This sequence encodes CASTPPGSYGYTF.

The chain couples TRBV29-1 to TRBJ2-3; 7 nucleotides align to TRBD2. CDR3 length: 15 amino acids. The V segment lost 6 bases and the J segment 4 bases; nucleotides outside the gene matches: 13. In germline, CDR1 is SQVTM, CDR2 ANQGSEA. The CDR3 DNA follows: TGCAGCGTCGAACCTGCGGGAGTCTCGGCAGATACGCAGTATTTT. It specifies CSVEPAGVSADTQYF.

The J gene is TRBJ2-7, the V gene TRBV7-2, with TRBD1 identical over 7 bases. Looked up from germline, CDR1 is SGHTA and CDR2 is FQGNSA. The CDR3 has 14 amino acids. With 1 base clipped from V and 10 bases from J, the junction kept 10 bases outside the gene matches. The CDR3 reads CASSLEEGAGVQYF. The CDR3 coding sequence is TGTGCCAGCAGCTTAGAAGAGGGGGCAGGGGTTCAGTACTTC. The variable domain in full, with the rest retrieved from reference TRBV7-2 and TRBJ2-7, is GAGVSQSPSNKVTEKGKDVELRCDPISGHTALYWYRQSLGQGLEFLIYFQGNSAPDKSGLPSDRFSAERTGGSVSTLTIQRTQQEDSAVYLCASSLEEGAGVQYFGPGTRLTVT.

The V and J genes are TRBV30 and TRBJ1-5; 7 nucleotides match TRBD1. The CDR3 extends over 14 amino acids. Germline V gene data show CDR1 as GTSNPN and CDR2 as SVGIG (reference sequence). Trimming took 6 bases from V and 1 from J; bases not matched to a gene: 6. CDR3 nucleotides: TGTGCCTGCACCCCGGGACAGAGCAATCAGCCCCAGCATTTT. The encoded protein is CACTPGQSNQPQHF.

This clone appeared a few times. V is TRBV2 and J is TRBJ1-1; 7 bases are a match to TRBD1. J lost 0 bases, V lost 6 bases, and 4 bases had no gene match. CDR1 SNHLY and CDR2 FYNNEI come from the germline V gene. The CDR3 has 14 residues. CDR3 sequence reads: CASRLGQMNTEAFF. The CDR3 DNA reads TGTGCCAGCAGACTGGGACAGATGAACACTGAAGCTTTCTTT.

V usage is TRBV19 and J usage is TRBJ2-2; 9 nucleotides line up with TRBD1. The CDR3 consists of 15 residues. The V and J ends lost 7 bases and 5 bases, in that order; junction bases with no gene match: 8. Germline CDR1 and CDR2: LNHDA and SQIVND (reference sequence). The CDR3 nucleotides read TGTGCCAGTAATACAGGGGGCGTAGGGACCGGGGAGCTGTTTTTT. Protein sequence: CASNTGGVGTGELFF.

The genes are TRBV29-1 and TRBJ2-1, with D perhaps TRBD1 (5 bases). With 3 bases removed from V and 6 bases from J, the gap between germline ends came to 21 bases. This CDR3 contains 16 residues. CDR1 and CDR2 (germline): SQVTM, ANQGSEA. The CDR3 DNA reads TGCAGCGTTGAGGGGCGTGAGTCTTGGTATTTCAATGAGCAGTTCTTC. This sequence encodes CSVEGRESWYFNEQFF.

The CDR3 coding sequence is TGCAGCGGGGGACAGTTGAACTATGGCTACACCTTC. Its protein product is CSGGQLNYGYTF. The V call is TRBV29-1, the J call TRBJ1-2; 7 nucleotides agree with TRBD1. The J segment lost 2 bases and the V segment lost 7 bases, leaving 4 bases of the junction unmatched. CDR1 SQVTM and CDR2 ANQGSEA come from the germline V gene. This CDR3 contains 12 residues.

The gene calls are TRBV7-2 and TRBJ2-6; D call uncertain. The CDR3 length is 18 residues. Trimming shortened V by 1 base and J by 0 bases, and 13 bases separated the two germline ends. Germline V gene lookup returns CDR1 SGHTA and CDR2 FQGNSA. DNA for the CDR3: TGTGCCAGCAGCTTAGGTCCAGGCCTCCTCTCTGGGGCCAACGTCCTGACTTTC. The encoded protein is CASSLGPGLLSGANVLTF.

CDR3 in amino acids: CASSGRRGCLADTQYF. The CDR3 coding sequence is TGTGCCAGCAGCGGTAGGAGGGGTTGCCTGGCAGATACGCAGTATTTT. The chain links TRBV21-1 to TRBJ2-3; the D call of TRBD2 is as the table states it, not checked on the DNA. TRBV21-1 is assigned pseudogene status. The CDR3 is 16 amino acids.

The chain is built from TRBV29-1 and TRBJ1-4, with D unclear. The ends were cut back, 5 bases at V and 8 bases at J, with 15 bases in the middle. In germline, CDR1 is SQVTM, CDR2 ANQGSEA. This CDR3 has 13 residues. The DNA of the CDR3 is TGCAGCGTTCTGACACCCTGGGAGGAAAAACTGTTTTTT. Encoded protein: CSVLTPWEEKLFF. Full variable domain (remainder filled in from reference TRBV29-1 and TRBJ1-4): SAVISQKPSRDICQRGTSLTIQCQVDSQVTMMFWYRQQPGQSLTLIATANQGSEATYESGFVIDKFPISRPNLTFSTLTVSNMSPEDSSIYLCSVLTPWEEKLFFGSGTQLSVL.

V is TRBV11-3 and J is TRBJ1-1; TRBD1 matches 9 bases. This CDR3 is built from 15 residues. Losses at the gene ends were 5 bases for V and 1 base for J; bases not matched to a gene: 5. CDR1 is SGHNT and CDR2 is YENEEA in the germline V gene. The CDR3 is CASSPGQGKNTEAFF. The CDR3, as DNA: TGTGCCAGCAGCCCAGGACAGGGGAAGAACACTGAAGCTTTCTTT.

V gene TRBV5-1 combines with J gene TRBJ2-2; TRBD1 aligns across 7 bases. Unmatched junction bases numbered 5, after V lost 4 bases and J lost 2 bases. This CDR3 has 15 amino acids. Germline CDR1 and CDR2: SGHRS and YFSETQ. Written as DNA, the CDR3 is TGCGCCAGCAGCCGTAACAGGGGCAACACCGGGGAGCTGTTTTTT. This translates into CASSRNRGNTGELFF.